Below are 25 T cell receptor beta chains sequenced from a single sample in a study of T cell repertoires in cytomegalovirus infection. One entry per CDR3 protein, called by TCRdb with MiXCR from the reads. This sample has about 300,000 distinct CDR3 sequences; 8% to 10% occur once, and the top ten carry approximately 2.4%. The sample consisted of PBMCs. These receptors all come from a human donor in good health (CMV status not recorded). Some clones in this sample may be carry-over from other donors' samples.

This clonotype was picked up many times. The chain is built from TRBV28 and TRBJ2-7; 8 bases line up with TRBD1. The CDR3 totals 16 residues. The V gene end was trimmed by 5 bases and the J gene end by 0 bases; junction bases not matched to a gene: 9. The germline V gene encodes CDR1 MDHEN and CDR2 SYDVKM. The CDR3: CASSLKTGADSYEQYV. The CDR3, as DNA: TGTGCCAGCAGTCTTAAGACAGGGGCTGACTCCTACGAGCAGTACGTC.

This clonotype was counted at least ten times. This sequence joins TRBV7-9 and TRBJ1-2; D is unclear. V lost 1 base and J lost 10, with 19 bases in between. Germline lookup yields CDR1 SEHNR and CDR2 FQNEAQ (reference sequence). CDR3 length: 15 residues. Here the CDR3 DNA reads TGTGCCAGCAGCTTAGGCGGGTCCGGGAAGGAGGACTACACCTTC. Protein product: CASSLGGSGKEDYTF.

This clonotype was counted many times. The V call is TRBV7-3, the J call TRBJ1-2; D remains unclear. The CDR3 contains 13 residues. V was trimmed by 4 bases and J by 3 bases, leaving 9 bases between them. From germline, CDR1 is SGHTA and CDR2 FQGTGA. Here the CDR3 reads CASSSPGDYGYTF. The CDR3 bases are TGTGCCAGCAGCTCACCAGGAGACTATGGCTACACCTTC.

This clonotype was counted many times. The chain joins TRBV12-3 or TRBV12-4 to TRBJ2-2; 8 bases map to TRBD1. J gave up 7 bases and V 5 bases, and 9 bases lay outside the gene matches. This CDR3 contains 15 residues. The CDR3 DNA reads as TGTGCCAGCAGTCCGTGGACAGGGAGAGTCGGGGAGCTGTTTTTT. Translation gives CASSPWTGRVGELFF.

This clonotype was recorded at least ten times. This chain connects TRBV6-5 to TRBJ2-7; D unclear. Looked up from germline, CDR1 is MNHEY and CDR2 is SVGAGI. V lost 2 bases to trimming and J lost 1 base, with 9 bases between them. The CDR3 sequence is 14 residues long. CDR3 DNA sequence: TGTGCCAGCAGTTACGGTTTGGGATCCTACGAGCAGTACGTC. Amino acid sequence: CASSYGLGSYEQYV.

The V call is TRBV6-5, the J call TRBJ1-5, with D hard to call. Trimming took off 0 bases at V and 4 bases at J, with 7 bases between the two ends. Germline values: CDR1 MNHEY, CDR2 SVGAGI. The CDR3 extends over 14 amino acids. This CDR3 reads CASSYSPSNQPQHF. Here the CDR3 DNA reads TGTGCCAGCAGTTACTCGCCCTCTAATCAGCCCCAGCATTTT.

This clonotype was seen repeatedly, ten times or more. The J gene is TRBJ1-1, the V gene TRBV7-9; 9 bases agree with TRBD1. Germline CDR1 SEHNR, CDR2 FQNEAQ (reference sequence). The J segment lost 0 bases and the V segment lost 4 bases, leaving 9 bases of the junction unmatched. The CDR3 extends over 17 amino acids. The DNA for the CDR3 is TGTGCCAGCAGCTCGGGACAGGGATTGAGGGTGAACACTGAAGCTTTCTTT. Encoded protein: CASSSGQGLRVNTEAFF.

The genes are TRBV29-1 and TRBJ2-1, with 7 bases that match TRBD2. The V and J ends lost 0 bases and 10 bases, in that order; junction bases with no gene match: 12. The CDR3 spans 15 residues. The germline V gene has CDR1 SQVTM and CDR2 ANQGSEA. CDR3 region: CSVEEEPFLGGEQFF. As DNA, the CDR3 is TGCAGCGTTGAAGAGGAACCCTTCTTGGGAGGGGAGCAGTTCTTC.

This clonotype appeared many times. The chain joins TRBV7-2 to TRBJ2-2; D remains unclear. The CDR3 is made up of 14 amino acids. Germline assignment: CDR1 SGHTA and CDR2 FQGNSA. V lost 5 bases to trimming and J lost 4 bases, with 11 bases between them. The CDR3: CASSPDRVTGELFF. CDR3 nucleotide sequence: TGTGCCAGCAGCCCCGATAGGGTCACCGGGGAGCTGTTTTTT.

This clonotype was seen ten or more times. The chain is built from TRBV2 and TRBJ2-5; no firm D call. Germline CDR1 and CDR2: SNHLY and FYNNEI. V lost 4 bases, J lost 4 bases, and 16 bases lay in between. The CDR3 is made up of 15 amino acids. The chain's CDR3 is CASSAPGPPRETQYF. The CDR3 region has the DNA TGTGCCAGCAGTGCCCCAGGTCCCCCAAGAGAGACCCAGTACTTC.

This rearrangement joins TRBV29-1 to TRBJ1-1; 9 bases are shared with TRBD1. The germline V gene encodes CDR1 SQVTM and CDR2 ANQGSEA. V shed 6 bases, J shed 4 bases, and the junction held 6 bases outside the gene matches. This CDR3 is built from 13 residues. CDR3 DNA sequence: TGCAGCGTCCGAGGGACAGGGAGCACTGAAGCTTTCTTT. It specifies CSVRGTGSTEAFF.

This clonotype was recorded at least ten times. The J gene is TRBJ1-5, the V gene TRBV2; D unresolved. Per germline, CDR1 SNHLY and CDR2 FYNNEI. This CDR3 spans 13 amino acids. The V gene lost 1 base and the J gene lost 11 bases, with 12 bases spanning the gap. The CDR3 reads CASSEDAVRTQHF. For the CDR3, the DNA is TGTGCCAGCAGTGAAGACGCGGTGAGGACCCAGCATTTT.

The chain uses TRBV11-3 and TRBJ2-3; the D gene is possibly TRBD2 (7 bases). Germline V gene data show CDR1 as SGHNT and CDR2 as YENEEA. Trimming took off 6 bases at V and 2 bases at J, with 15 bases between the two ends. The CDR3 contains 15 residues. This CDR3 is CASSKRGAVTDTQYF. The CDR3 coding sequence is TGTGCCAGCAGTAAACGGGGGGCGGTCACAGATACGCAGTATTTT. Complete variable domain (other parts from reference TRBV11-3 and TRBJ2-3): EAGVVQSPRYKIIEKKQPVAFWCNPISGHNTLYWYLQNLGQGPELLIRYENEEAVDDSQLPKDRFSAERLKGVDSTLKIQPAELGDSAVYLCASSKRGAVTDTQYFGPGTRLTVL.

This clonotype came up many times. The CDR3: CASSLVTTDTQYF. For the CDR3, the DNA is TGTGCCAGCAGCTTGGTCACCACAGATACGCAGTATTTT. The chain combines TRBV5-6 with TRBJ2-3; no definite D call. Trimming removed 0 bases from V and 2 bases from J, with 4 bases in between. In germline, CDR1 is SGHDT, CDR2 YYEEEE. This CDR3 has 13 residues.

This chain's CDR3 is CAISGNGGQYV. Written as DNA, the CDR3 is TGTGCCATCAGTGGGAATGGGGGGCAGTACGTC. V usage is TRBV10-3 and J usage is TRBJ2-7, with D perhaps TRBD1 or TRBD2 (5 bases each). Trimming cost V 4 bases and J 9 bases, with 10 bases left between them. Germline V CDR1 and CDR2: ENHRY, SYGVKD. This CDR3 has 11 residues.

V gene TRBV18 combines with J gene TRBJ1-1; no clear D. Trimming stripped 6 bases from V and 0 bases from J, with 11 bases between. The germline gives CDR1 KGHSH, CDR2 LQKENI. The CDR3 runs 14 residues. In DNA form, the CDR3 reads TGTGCCAGCTCTCCGACACGGATGAACACTGAAGCTTTCTTT. Protein: CASSPTRMNTEAFF.

This clonotype has only a few counts. The chain recombines TRBV20-1 with TRBJ1-1, with 7 bases matching TRBD1. Trimming removed 3 bases from V and 10 bases from J; junction bases left unmatched: 5. The CDR3 has 11 residues. From germline, CDR1 is DFQATT and CDR2 SNEGSKA (reference sequence). The CDR3 protein is CSARGQPGAFF. DNA of the CDR3: TGCAGTGCTAGGGGACAGCCCGGAGCTTTCTTT.

This clonotype was counted at least ten times. The chain uses TRBV7-8 and TRBJ2-7; D is ambiguous. This CDR3 has 12 residues. The V gene's germline CDR1 is SGHVS and CDR2 FQNEAQ. The germline V and J ends were trimmed by 1 base and 4 bases, with 5 bases remaining between them. CDR3 DNA sequence: TGTGCCAGCAGCTTAGTGGGTTACGAGCAGTACTTC. Protein product: CASSLVGYEQYF. Drawing the rest from reference TRBV7-8 and TRBJ2-7, the complete variable domain is GAGVSQSPRYKVAKRGQDVALRCDPISGHVSLFWYQQALGQGPEFLTYFQNEAQLDKSGLPSDRFFAERPEGSVSTLKIQRTQQEDSAVYLCASSLVGYEQYFGPGTRLTVT.

In its sample, this clonotype was seen many times. The chain uses TRBV18 and TRBJ2-1; D unresolved. Germline-derived CDR1 and CDR2 are KGHSH and LQKENI. V dropped 1 base and J dropped 9 bases, with 10 bases sitting between them. The CDR3 contains 13 residues. The chain's CDR3 is CASSPQFALEQFF. The CDR3 coding sequence is TGTGCCAGCTCACCACAGTTTGCTCTTGAGCAGTTCTTC.

The rearrangement links TRBV25-1 to TRBJ2-3; D call uncertain. Trimming shortened V by 1 base and J by 3 bases, and 11 bases separated the two germline ends. Germline assignment: CDR1 MGHDK and CDR2 SYGVNS. The CDR3 has 15 amino acids. CDR3 nucleotides: TGTGCCAGCAGTGAATCGGTGGAGAGGACAGATACGCAGTATTTT. The encoded protein is CASSESVERTDTQYF.

At least ten counts were recorded for this clonotype. The V gene is TRBV7-8, the J gene TRBJ2-1; D may be TRBD1 or TRBD2 (6 bases each). This CDR3 contains 13 residues. The V and J ends lost 5 bases and 13 bases respectively, with 18 bases between them. Germline V gene sequence: CDR1 SGHVS, CDR2 FQNEAQ. Here the CDR3 reads CASSKIGGLTQFF. Here the CDR3 DNA reads TGTGCCAGCAGCAAAATAGGGGGGCTCACACAGTTCTTC.

This clonotype showed up many times. This rearrangement joins TRBV7-2 to TRBJ1-5, with TRBD1 as a possible D gene (6 bases). The CDR3 length is 16 residues. Deletions cut 2 bases from V and 1 base from J, with 12 bases between. Germline V gives CDR1 SGHTA, CDR2 FQGNSA. CDR3 loop: CASSLIPRGSNQPQHF. The DNA for the CDR3 is TGTGCCAGCAGCTTAATTCCCAGGGGAAGCAATCAGCCCCAGCATTTT.

This sequence joins TRBV20-1 and TRBJ1-2, with D possibly matching TRBD1 (5 bases). This CDR3 region has 14 residues. Trimming pared 1 base from V and 8 bases from J, leaving 17 bases between. Germline loops: CDR1 DFQATT, CDR2 SNEGSKA (reference sequence). The CDR3 loop is CSARGSQGLSGYTF. CDR3 DNA: TGCAGTGCTAGAGGCTCGCAGGGATTAAGCGGCTACACCTTC.

This clonotype appeared many times. The chain is built from TRBV5-1 and TRBJ2-1; 11 nucleotides agree with TRBD2. This CDR3 has 15 amino acids. Unmatched junction bases numbered 3, after V lost 3 bases and J lost 4 bases. Germline CDR1 SGHRS, CDR2 YFSETQ. CDR3 loop: CASSSASGGYNEQFF. The CDR3 bases are TGCGCCAGCAGCTCCGCTAGCGGGGGGTACAATGAGCAGTTCTTC.

This clonotype was observed many times. V usage is TRBV7-6 and J usage is TRBJ2-3; D unclear. V dropped 0 bases and J dropped 5 bases, with 12 bases sitting between them. The germline V gene encodes CDR1 SGHVS and CDR2 FNYEAQ. This CDR3 is 15 amino acids long. The CDR3 loop is CASSLAPYRVDTQYF. Here the CDR3 DNA reads TGTGCCAGCAGCTTAGCTCCTTATAGGGTAGATACGCAGTATTTT.